This TCR beta chain is drawn from a study of T-cell memory formation after mild COVID-19. General study results and limits: CD4+ contracting clones lay mainly in CM and EM, CD8+ ones in EMRA. Clones contracting over day 15 to 85 were CD4/CD8 balanced, with later expanders leaning CD4+.

V gave up 6 bases and J gave up 10 bases, with 19 bases separating them. Germline lookup yields CDR1 LGHNA and CDR2 YNFKEQ. There are 15 residues in the CDR3. The table lists this clonotype with a count of one. Its antigen remains unidentified. TCRdb independently ran MiXCR on the 5' RACE reads; one entry per CDR3 protein. The table lists roughly 130,000 distinct CDR3 sequences, over 15% of them singletons, with roughly 5% in the top ten. J is TRBJ1-6 and V is TRBV4-2; weak D call: TRBD1 (5 bases). Sequencing used PBMCs or a T cell subset sorted from them (not recorded which). The clonotype originates from a man between 18 and 29 years old who had mild COVID-19 (a few samples of this study predate the infection). Cell type and time point are not known. This CDR3 reads CASRSGGEWVSPLHF. In DNA, the CDR3 is TGTGCCAGCAGGTCGGGGGGAGAATGGGTATCACCCCTCCACTTT.